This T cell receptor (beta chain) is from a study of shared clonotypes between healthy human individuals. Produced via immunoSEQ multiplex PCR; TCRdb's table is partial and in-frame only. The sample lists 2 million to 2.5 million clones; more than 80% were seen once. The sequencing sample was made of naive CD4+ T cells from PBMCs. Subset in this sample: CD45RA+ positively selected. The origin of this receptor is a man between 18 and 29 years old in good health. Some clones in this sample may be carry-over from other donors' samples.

The CDR3 DNA reads TGTGCCAGCAGCTTTCGGGCCGACTGGTCCGGGGAGCTGTTTTTT. Translation: CASSFRADWSGELFF. The rearrangement links TRBV13 to TRBJ2-2; D unresolved. The length of the CDR3 is 15 residues. V lost 3 bases, J lost 6 bases, and 14 bases lay in between. The germline gives CDR1 PRHDT, CDR2 FYEKMQ (reference sequence).